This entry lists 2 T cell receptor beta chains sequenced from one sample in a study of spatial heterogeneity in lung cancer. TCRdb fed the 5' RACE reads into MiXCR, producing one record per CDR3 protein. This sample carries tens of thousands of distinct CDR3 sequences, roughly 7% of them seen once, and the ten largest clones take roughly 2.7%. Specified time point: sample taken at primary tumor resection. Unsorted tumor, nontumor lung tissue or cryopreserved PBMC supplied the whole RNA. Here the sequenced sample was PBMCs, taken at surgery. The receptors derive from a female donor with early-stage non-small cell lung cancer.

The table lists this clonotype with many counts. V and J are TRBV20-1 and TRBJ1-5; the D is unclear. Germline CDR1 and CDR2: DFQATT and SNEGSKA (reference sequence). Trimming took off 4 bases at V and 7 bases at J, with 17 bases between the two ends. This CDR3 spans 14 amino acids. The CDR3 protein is CSATSPLGNQPQHF. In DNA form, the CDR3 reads TGCAGTGCTACAAGCCCCCTGGGGAACCAGCCCCAGCATTTT.

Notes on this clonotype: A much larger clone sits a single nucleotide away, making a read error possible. The CDR3 bases are TGCGCCAGCAGGAGTATCGGAGCGGCCTACGAGCAGTACTTC. It encodes CASRSIGAAYEQYF. J is TRBJ2-7 and V is TRBV23-1; TRBD2 might be the D (5 bases). TRBV23-1 is classed as an ORF, of uncertain function. CDR3 length equals 14 residues. V lost 6 bases to trimming and J lost 2 bases, with 14 bases between them.